Shown below are 23 T cell receptor beta chains from a single sample sequenced in a study of shared clonotypes between healthy human individuals. Here immunoSEQ multiplex PCR was the method, and the copy in TCRdb shows in-frame clones only, minus some. The sample has more than 900,000 clones, more than 75% seen once. The material sequenced was memory CD4+ T cells from PBMCs. Subset in this sample: CD45RA-negative fraction. The receptors were sampled from a young man in good health. Some clones in this sample may be carry-over from other donors' samples.

CDR3 nucleotide sequence: TGCGCCAGCAGCCCGGAGGGGCATTACGAGCAGTACTTC. Its translation is CASSPEGHYEQYF. The J gene is TRBJ2-7, the V gene TRBV5-1, with D possibly being TRBD2 (6 bases). The V end was cut by 4 bases, the J end by 4 bases, with 12 bases between. Looked up from germline, CDR1 is SGHRS and CDR2 is YFSETQ. This CDR3 has 13 amino acids.

This sequence joins TRBV7-9 and TRBJ1-2; no definite D call. This CDR3 spans 11 amino acids. V was trimmed by 5 bases and J by 8 bases, leaving 9 bases between them. The V gene's germline CDR1 is SEHNR and CDR2 FQNEAQ (reference sequence). The CDR3 bases are TGTGCCAGCAGCGCCTCTTCCGGCTACACCTTC. It encodes CASSASSGYTF. Drawing the rest from reference TRBV7-9 and TRBJ1-2, the complete variable domain is DTGVSQNPRHKITKRGQNVTFRCDPISEHNRLYWYRQTLGQGPEFLTYFQNEAQLEKSRLLSDRFSAERPKGSFSTLEIQRTEQGDSAMYLCASSASSGYTFGSGTRLTVV.

This clone occurred once. The chain has TRBV5-1 and TRBJ2-5; D might be TRBD1 (5 bases). Trimming took 1 base from V and 1 from J, leaving 14 bases between them. Per the germline V gene, CDR1 is SGHRS and CDR2 is YFSETQ. CDR3 size: 16 residues. The CDR3 spells CASSLFQGIGQETQYF. The CDR3, as DNA: TGCGCCAGCAGCTTGTTCCAGGGCATCGGCCAAGAGACCCAGTACTTC.

This rearrangement joins TRBV5-1 to TRBJ1-1; tentative D call: TRBD1 (5 bases). The CDR3 is made up of 14 amino acids. Deletions cut 4 bases from V and 3 bases from J, with 13 bases between. CDR1 is SGHRS and CDR2 is YFSETQ in the germline V gene. CDR3 sequence reads: CASSLLGADTEAFF. CDR3 nucleotide sequence: TGCGCCAGCAGCCTTCTAGGGGCGGACACTGAAGCTTTCTTT. Using reference TRBV5-1 and TRBJ1-1 for the parts outside the CDR3, the full variable domain is KAGVTQTPRYLIKTRGQQVTLSCSPISGHRSVSWYQQTPGQGLQFLFEYFSETQRNKGNFPGRFSGRQFSNSRSEMNVSTLELGDSALYLCASSLLGADTEAFFGQGTRLTVV.

The chain carries TRBV27 and TRBJ1-5; TRBD1 matches 8 bases. From germline, CDR1 is MNHEY and CDR2 SMNVEV (reference sequence). V trimming: 1 base; J trimming: 5 bases; junction bases outside the gene matches: 7. This CDR3 has 16 amino acids. CDR3 DNA sequence: TGTGCCAGCAGTTTATTAGGGACAGGATCATATCAGCCCCAGCATTTT. Translation: CASSLLGTGSYQPQHF.

The gene calls are TRBV18 and TRBJ2-7; 9 bases map to TRBD1. Trimming removed 3 bases from V and 6 bases from J; junction bases left unmatched: 6. Germline V gene data show CDR1 as KGHSH and CDR2 as LQKENI. This CDR3 region has 14 residues. As DNA, the CDR3 is TGTGCCAGCTCACCGGCCGGGACAGGGAGCGAGCAGTACTTC. Amino acids: CASSPAGTGSEQYF.

This clone appeared a few times. The J gene is TRBJ2-2, the V gene TRBV7-9, with 8 bases that match TRBD2. CDR3 length equals 18 residues. V lost 2 bases and J lost 5; bases outside the gene matches: 13. Germline V CDR1 and CDR2: SEHNR, FQNEAQ (reference sequence). This CDR3 reads CASSLRPGRAVGTGELFF. The CDR3 DNA is TGTGCCAGCAGCTTAAGACCCGGGAGGGCCGTGGGGACCGGGGAGCTGTTTTTT. Full variable domain (outside the CDR3, taken from reference TRBV7-9 and TRBJ2-2): DTGVSQNPRHKITKRGQNVTFRCDPISEHNRLYWYRQTLGQGPEFLTYFQNEAQLEKSRLLSDRFSAERPKGSFSTLEIQRTEQGDSAMYLCASSLRPGRAVGTGELFFGEGSRLTVL.

On this clone itself: At one end the junction does not follow the germline gene, possibly because of a read error. This chain joins TRBV20-1 and TRBJ2-1; D gene ambiguous. The CDR3 contains 10 residues. Germline V CDR1 and CDR2: DFQATT, SNEGSKA (reference sequence). The CDR3 DNA reads as TGCAGTGCTAGTAGGGCACTACCCGTCTTC. Amino acid sequence: CSASRALPVF.

The chain recombines TRBV2 with TRBJ2-3; a possible D gene is TRBD2 (5 bases). Trimming cost V 10 bases and J 2 bases, with 13 bases left between them. CDR3 length: 13 residues. Germline V gene lookup returns CDR1 SNHLY and CDR2 FYNNEI. The DNA of the CDR3 is TGTGCCACCGGACTGGACCTCACAGATACGCAGTATTTT. This sequence encodes CATGLDLTDTQYF. The whole variable domain, remainder taken from reference TRBV2 and TRBJ2-3, is EPEVTQTPSHQVTQMGQEVILRCVPISNHLYFYWYRQILGQKVEFLVSFYNNEISEKSEIFDDQFSVERPDGSNFTLKIRSTKLEDSAMYFCATGLDLTDTQYFGPGTRLTVL.

The CDR3 DNA follows: TGTGCCAGCAGCTTAGGGGCGGGTAGGAGTCGGCAAGAGACCCAGTACTTC. Encoded protein: CASSLGAGRSRQETQYF. The chain carries TRBV11-2 and TRBJ2-5; tentatively, D is TRBD2 (5 bases). The germline V gene encodes CDR1 SGHAT and CDR2 FQNNGV. CDR3 length: 17 amino acids. V dropped 1 base and J dropped 2 bases, with 17 bases sitting between them.

The gene calls are TRBV5-4 and TRBJ1-1; 10 positions match TRBD1. Germline lookup yields CDR1 SGHNT and CDR2 YYREEE (reference sequence). This CDR3 comprises 17 residues. Unmatched junction bases numbered 6, after V lost 0 bases and J lost 1 base. The CDR3: CASSLGGTGVRNTEAFF. The CDR3 coding sequence is TGTGCCAGCAGCTTGGGAGGGACAGGGGTTAGGAACACTGAAGCTTTCTTT.

The rearrangement links TRBV4-1 to TRBJ1-5; 12 bases map to TRBD1. Trimming removed 5 bases from V and 6 bases from J; junction bases left unmatched: 8. Germline values: CDR1 MGHRA, CDR2 YSYEKL. CDR3 length: 16 residues. CDR3 residues: CASSEGQGASSQPQHF. Here the CDR3 DNA reads TGCGCCAGCAGCGAGGGACAGGGGGCGTCAAGTCAGCCCCAGCATTTT.

The V gene is TRBV30, the J gene TRBJ1-1, with D possibly TRBD1 on 5 matching bases. This CDR3 is built from 13 residues. CDR1 and CDR2 from the germline V gene are GTSNPN and SVGIG (reference sequence). Trimming removed 3 bases from V and 3 bases from J, with 11 bases in between. The CDR3 nucleotides are TGTGCCTGGAGCCGGACGACAGACACTGAAGCTTTCTTT. It encodes CAWSRTTDTEAFF.

This chain links TRBV28 with TRBJ1-2; D is ambiguous. Germline V CDR1 and CDR2: MDHEN, SYDVKM. V shed 4 bases and J shed 3 bases, with 15 bases lying between them. This CDR3 contains 15 residues. The CDR3 DNA sequence: TGTGCCAGCAGTTCAGGTAGAGGGCGCGACTATGGCTACACCTTC. Protein sequence: CASSSGRGRDYGYTF.

The count of this clone is one. One junction end disagrees with the germline gene, perhaps due to a read error. This CDR3 reads CASSYYHGDRGTQYF. In DNA form, the CDR3 reads TGTGCCAGCAGCTACTACCATGGAGACAGAGGGACGCAGTATTTT. The rearrangement uses TRBV6-5 and TRBJ2-3; D assignment may be TRBD1 or TRBD2 (5 bases each). Germline V lookup: CDR1 MNHEY, CDR2 SVGAGI. This CDR3 is built from 15 residues.

The gene calls are TRBV5-6 and TRBJ2-7; tentative D call: TRBD1 (6 bases). Germline V gene lookup returns CDR1 SGHDT and CDR2 YYEEEE. Trimming pared 3 bases from V and 8 bases from J, leaving 18 bases between. The CDR3 sequence is 14 residues long. CDR3 bases: TGTGCCAGCAGCTCCACAGCAGGGGTCAGCAAGCAGTACTTC. The encoded protein is CASSSTAGVSKQYF.

With regard to this clone: At the DNA level, this CDR3 is encoded by other sequences in the same sample as well. The CDR3 bases are TGTGCCAGCAGCCTCGGGACTGCCAATCAGCCCCAGCATTTT. Residues: CASSLGTANQPQHF. The rearrangement uses TRBV5-6 and TRBJ1-5; possibly TRBD1 for D (5 bases). The CDR3 runs to 14 residues. Germline CDR1 reads SGHDT; CDR2 reads YYEEEE. With 4 bases removed from V and 3 bases from J, the gap between germline ends came to 11 bases.

In this sample, this clone turned up many times. The chain combines TRBV4-3 with TRBJ2-3, with D possibly TRBD1 on 8 matching bases. The V gene lost 3 bases and the J gene lost 4 bases, with 14 bases spanning the gap. Per the germline V gene, CDR1 is LGHNA and CDR2 is YSLEER. The CDR3 has 15 amino acids. CDR3 nucleotides: TGCGCCAGCAGCCAGGGGGGGGGACAGGCAGATACGCAGTATTTT. Encoded protein: CASSQGGGQADTQYF.

The chain has TRBV18 and TRBJ2-5, with no clear D. The CDR3 is made up of 13 amino acids. The germline gives CDR1 KGHSH, CDR2 LQKENI. V lost 6 bases to trimming and J lost 5 bases, with 13 bases between them. The CDR3 reads CASSRAQRETQYF. In nucleotides, the CDR3 is TGTGCCAGCTCTCGGGCCCAACGGGAGACCCAGTACTTC.

The rearrangement joins TRBV5-1 to TRBJ2-7; TRBD1 aligns across 8 bases. The CDR3 has 14 amino acids. The germline V gene encodes CDR1 SGHRS and CDR2 YFSETQ. V lost 4 bases and J lost 5; bases outside the gene matches: 8. CDR3 in DNA: TGCGCCAGCAGCATCGGACAGGGTTTAGACGAGCAGTACTTC. This encodes CASSIGQGLDEQYF.

V is TRBV11-3 and J is TRBJ2-5; TRBD1 is a possible D gene (5 bases). The J call may be faulty, since TRBJ2-7 better matches the DNA end. Germline V gives CDR1 SGHNT, CDR2 YENEEA. The CDR3 contains 14 residues. As DNA, the CDR3 is TGTGCCAGCAGCTTAAGGTCAGGGTCCTACGAGCAGTACTTC. Its translation: CASSLRSGSYEQYF.

The chain links TRBV5-6 to TRBJ2-1; no firm D call. The germline V and J ends were trimmed by 4 bases and 3 bases, with 11 bases remaining between them. Germline V gene data show CDR1 as SGHDT and CDR2 as YYEEEE. CDR3 size: 14 residues. The CDR3 DNA sequence: TGTGCCAGCAGCGGCGTGGTTAACTACAATGAGCAGTTCTTC. Residues: CASSGVVNYNEQFF.

This chain joins TRBV11-2 and TRBJ2-7; D is unclear. Looked up from germline, CDR1 is SGHAT and CDR2 is FQNNGV. The germline V and J ends were trimmed by 1 base and 4 bases, with 14 bases remaining between them. This CDR3 has 15 residues. The CDR3 sequence is CASSLAHDPTYEQYF. In DNA, the CDR3 is TGTGCCAGCAGCTTAGCCCACGACCCTACTTACGAGCAGTACTTC.